Each of the 13 T cell receptor beta chains below was sequenced from the same sample in a study of monozygotic twins with inflammatory bowel disease. TCRdb reprocessed the 5' RACE reads and stores each CDR3 protein as one record, lacking DNA. The listing records fewer than 550,000 distinct CDR3 sequences. Sequencing used blood. The receptors derive from a human donor with ulcerative colitis or Crohn's disease, or a healthy co-twin of an affected twin (not recorded which).

The CDR3 sequence is CASRRTGWTGELFF. This chain connects TRBV7-3 to TRBJ2-2; TCRdb returns TRBD1, unconfirmable since there is no DNA. Per the germline V gene, CDR1 is SGHTA and CDR2 is FQGTGA. This CDR3 spans 14 amino acids.

This chain uses TRBV7-2 with TRBJ2-7. The length of the CDR3 is 15 residues. Germline V gene sequence: CDR1 SGHTA, CDR2 FQGNSA. The CDR3 here is CASSLGRITTYEQYF.

The rearrangement uses TRBV2 and TRBJ2-7; as DNA is missing, the TRBD1 call by TCRdb cannot be tested. CDR3 length: 13 amino acids. Germline-derived CDR1 and CDR2 are SNHLY and FYNNEI. The CDR3 reads CATQGEGSLEQYF. The full variable domain, completed using reference TRBV2 and TRBJ2-7, is EPEVTQTPSHQVTQMGQEVILRCVPISNHLYFYWYRQILGQKVEFLVSFYNNEISEKSEIFDDQFSVERPDGSNFTLKIRSTKLEDSAMYFCATQGEGSLEQYFGPGTRLTVT.

The chain is built from TRBV6-1 and TRBJ2-5; TCRdb's D gene call, TRBD1, goes unchecked for lack of DNA. Per germline, CDR1 MNHNS and CDR2 SASEGT. There are 19 residues in the CDR3. CDR3 in amino acids: CASSPRQGSFRRSAETQYF.

V gene TRBV12-5 combines with J gene TRBJ1-2; TCRdb lists TRBD1, though no DNA is available to test this call. The CDR3 covers 16 residues. Germline lookup yields CDR1 LGHNT and CDR2 FRNRAP. CDR3 sequence reads: CASVPEGDRDILRYTF.

CDR3 loop: CASSLRLTSGGSYNEQFF. The chain uses TRBV6-5 and TRBJ2-1; TCRdb proposes TRBD2, but this gene call is untestable without DNA. The CDR3 runs to 18 residues. Germline CDR1 and CDR2: MNHEY and SVGAGI.

The V gene is TRBV29-1, the J gene TRBJ2-2; TCRdb names TRBD1, which stays unverified in the absence of DNA. The CDR3 sequence is 14 residues long. Germline V gene data show CDR1 as SQVTM and CDR2 as ANQGSEA. CDR3 amino acids: CSVAGPKNTGELFF.

This rearrangement joins TRBV24-1 to TRBJ2-7. Germline V lookup: CDR1 KGHDR, CDR2 SFDVKD. The CDR3 spans 13 residues. CDR3 loop: CATSETRGYEQYF.

This chain links TRBV28 with TRBJ1-5. CDR1 is MDHEN, CDR2 SYDVKM, per germline. This CDR3 contains 13 residues. This CDR3 reads CASSSGLEADQHF.

The chain couples TRBV7-2 to TRBJ1-2. Per the germline V gene, CDR1 is SGHTA and CDR2 is FQGNSA. This CDR3 comprises 15 residues. This CDR3 reads CASSVVGMAGDGYTF.

V usage is TRBV7-2 and J usage is TRBJ2-3; the D call from TCRdb, TRBD2, cannot be confirmed without DNA. Germline V gives CDR1 SGHTA, CDR2 FQGNSA. This CDR3 comprises 15 residues. The CDR3 loop reads CASSEGTTFGDTQYF.

The rearrangement uses TRBV9 and TRBJ2-2; TCRdb indicates TRBD1, and absent DNA this call remains unverified. The V gene's germline CDR1 is SGDLS and CDR2 YYNGEE. The CDR3 is 17 residues long. CDR3 in amino acids: CASSVVGTGDNTGELFF.

The rearrangement links TRBV7-2 to TRBJ1-5. This CDR3 has 15 residues. Germline assignment: CDR1 SGHTA and CDR2 FQGNSA. CDR3 loop: CASSLVEAPFQPQHF.